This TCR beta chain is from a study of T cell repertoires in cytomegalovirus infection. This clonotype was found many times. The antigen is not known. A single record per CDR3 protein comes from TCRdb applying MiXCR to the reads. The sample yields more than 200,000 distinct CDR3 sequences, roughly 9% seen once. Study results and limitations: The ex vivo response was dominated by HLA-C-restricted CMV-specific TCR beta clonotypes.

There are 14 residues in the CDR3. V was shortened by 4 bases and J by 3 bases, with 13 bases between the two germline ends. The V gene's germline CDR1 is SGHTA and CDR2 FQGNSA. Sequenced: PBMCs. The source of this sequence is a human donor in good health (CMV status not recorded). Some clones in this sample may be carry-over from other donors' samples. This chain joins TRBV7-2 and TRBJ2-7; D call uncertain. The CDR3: CASSSYIAYYEQYF. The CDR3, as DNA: TGTGCCAGCAGCTCTTACATAGCCTACTACGAGCAGTACTTC.